This T cell receptor (beta chain) was found in a study of blood T cell repertoires in COVID-19 (TCRdb year 2020). For the wider study: Samples from collaborators originated in the United States, Italy and Spain and spanned both the acute and convalescent phases of COVID-19. The material from the prospective study consisted of cDNA or gDNA derived from T cells, B-cell-depleted T cells, or PBMCs. The dataset comprised deeply sampled blood TCRbeta repertoires from subjects exposed to, actively infected with, or recovered from COVID-19. A freely available public database, intended as a resource for researchers studying the immune response to SARS-CoV-2, is where the repertoires were released. The samples were drawn from the first 160 participants of the ongoing ImmuneRACE study and from about 1,200 subjects provided by 6 global collaborators. The sample metadata nearly always contained a de-identified subject ID, COVID-19 status, age in years and sex. Where HLA class I and class II types were available, the types were taken from metadata supplied by the sample provider, not from assay-based typing. General conclusions and limits of the study: How much clinical and demographic metadata was included differed by source and by participant, and the metadata was provided uncurated.

This clone was seen just once. Its antigen specificity is not known. The sample holds no much larger clone one base away, and base qualities are not on file. Another Seattle source contributed samples from volunteer blood donors who had recovered from COVID-19. Each collaborating institution followed its own protocols to collect whole blood in K2EDTA tubes. For TCRbeta analysis, collaborator samples were shipped as frozen whole blood, as isolated PBMCs, or as DNA extracted from either sample type. TCRbeta CDR3 regions were amplified from genomic DNA using the immunoSEQ Assay, a bias-controlled multiplex PCR. Processing in the source paper ran as follows. The number of nucleated cells in each sample was estimated by amplification of reference gene primers within the assay. To quantify the absolute abundance of each unique TCRbeta CDR3 rearrangement, sequence reads were collapsed and filtered. For each sample, productive Simpson clonality was calculated by taking the square root of Simpson's diversity index across productive rearrangements. TCRdb stores this immuneACCESS table with in-frame sequences only. Part of the clones is absent; in the studies checked, under half of the shortfall reflects unresolved V genes, and no reason is known for the rest. V and J calls plus clone size are reproduced from that table; the DNA served to infer D and trimming. The table for this sample lists 150,000 to 200,000 clones; under 85% of them were counted only once. The ten largest clones represent 1% to 1.5% of the sample.

According to the germline V gene (reference sequence), CDR1 reads LNHDA and CDR2 reads SQIVND. V is reduced by 4 bases and J by 1 base, leaving a spacing of 8 bases between them. Its CDR3 holds 13 amino acids, cysteine through phenylalanine. The CDR3 DNA has 39 bases and is translated from base 1. The rearranged chain carries TRBV19 and TRBJ2-7; tentative D gene TRBD1, with 6 bases matching. The TCR comes from a man aged 60-69 years who had recovered from COVID-19. Sample: peripheral blood. The DNA sequence reads TGTGCCAGTAGTAACGGACAGTCCTACGAGCAGTACTTC. Its translation reads: CASSNGQSYEQYF.